The 9 T cell receptor beta chains below all came from one sample that was sequenced in a study of blood T cell repertoires in COVID-19. Data came from immunoSEQ multiplex PCR; TCRdb stores just in-frame clones and leaves some out. Of 110,000 to 150,000 clones listed, around 81% are singletons. The sequencing input was peripheral blood. The receptors stem from a woman between 50 and 59 years old with acute or convalescent COVID-19.

The chain recombines TRBV4-2 with TRBJ1-4; TRBD1 might be the D (6 bases). Deletions cut 4 bases from V and 6 bases from J, with 18 bases between. Germline CDR1 is LGHNA and CDR2 is YNFKEQ. This CDR3 is 16 amino acids long. CDR3 in DNA: TGTGCCAGCAGCCGAGTGGGGGAGACAGGCGATGAAAAACTGTTTTTT. Translated: CASSRVGETGDEKLFF.

This clone showed up just once. V and J are TRBV7-3 and TRBJ1-1; D perhaps matches TRBD1 (5 bases). Germline V gene sequence: CDR1 SGHTA, CDR2 FQGTGA. Trimming removed 2 bases at V and 1 base at J, with 11 bases between. This CDR3 spans 15 amino acids. The DNA for the CDR3 is TGTGCCAGCAGCTTAGGAGGGGCTTCGAACACTGAAGCTTTCTTT. This sequence encodes CASSLGGASNTEAFF.

This clone was counted many times. CDR3 coding DNA: TGTGCCTGGAGCCCAGCGGCCTCTGGAAACACCATATATTTT. Amino acid sequence: CAWSPAASGNTIYF. The chain is built from TRBV30 and TRBJ1-3; no clear D gene. CDR1 and CDR2 (germline): GTSNPN, SVGIG (reference sequence). V lost 3 bases to trimming and J lost 0 bases, with 9 bases between them. The CDR3 has 14 residues.

The chain is built from TRBV5-1 and TRBJ2-3; the D gene is possibly TRBD2 (5 bases). The germline V and J ends were trimmed by 0 bases and 2 bases, with 16 bases remaining between them. The CDR3 runs to 17 residues. Germline CDR1 is SGHRS and CDR2 is YFSETQ. Written as DNA, the CDR3 is TGCGCCAGCAGCTTGGCGGAGGCTGCTACTACCACAGATACGCAGTATTTT. Translation gives CASSLAEAATTTDTQYF. Full variable domain (missing parts from reference TRBV5-1 and TRBJ2-3): KAGVTQTPRYLIKTRGQQVTLSCSPISGHRSVSWYQQTPGQGLQFLFEYFSETQRNKGNFPGRFSGRQFSNSRSEMNVSTLELGDSALYLCASSLAEAATTTDTQYFGPGTRLTVL.

The CDR3 sequence: CASSRTGGQNTGELFF. DNA for the CDR3: TGTGCCAGCAGCAGGACGGGGGGACAGAACACCGGGGAGCTGTTTTTT. This chain joins TRBV7-3 and TRBJ2-2; possible D gene TRBD2, 7 bases. The CDR3 loop spans 16 amino acids. Per germline, CDR1 SGHTA and CDR2 FQGTGA. Trimming took off 5 bases at V and 1 base at J, with 14 bases between the two ends.

The rearrangement uses TRBV5-1 and TRBJ1-1; D may be TRBD1 (5 bases). CDR1 and CDR2 from the germline V gene are SGHRS and YFSETQ. The CDR3 runs to 15 residues. Deletions cut 1 base from V and 4 bases from J, with 14 bases between. This chain's CDR3 is CASSLLGEVGTEAFF. The CDR3 bases are TGCGCCAGCAGCTTGCTGGGGGAGGTCGGCACTGAAGCTTTCTTT.

The chain has TRBV18 and TRBJ1-1; 9 bases map to TRBD1. The germline V gene has CDR1 KGHSH and CDR2 LQKENI. The J segment lost 0 bases and the V segment lost 0 bases, leaving 5 bases of the junction unmatched. This CDR3 has 17 residues. This CDR3 reads CASSPPRTGVLNTEAFF. The CDR3 DNA reads as TGTGCCAGCTCACCACCGAGGACAGGGGTCTTGAACACTGAAGCTTTCTTT.

The chain combines TRBV2 with TRBJ2-7; D is perhaps TRBD2 (6 bases). V was cut by 5 bases and J by 1 base, with 12 bases left in between. The CDR3 sequence is 14 residues long. The germline CDR1 and CDR2 sequences are SNHLY and FYNNEI. The CDR3 coding sequence is TGTGCCAGCAGTTCCGGGACTGGTTCCTACGAGCAGTACTTC. Translation: CASSSGTGSYEQYF.

By share, this clone counts as medium-sized. The V call is TRBV19, the J call TRBJ1-1; maybe TRBD1 (5 bases). Per germline, CDR1 LNHDA and CDR2 SQIVND (reference sequence). This CDR3 comprises 16 residues. Trimming took 0 bases from V and 4 from J, leaving 15 bases between them. The CDR3 DNA is TGTGCCAGTAGTATAGATTTACAGGCGGTGGGCACTGAAGCTTTCTTT. Amino acid sequence: CASSIDLQAVGTEAFF. The variable domain in full, with the rest retrieved from reference TRBV19 and TRBJ1-1, is DGGITQSPKYLFRKEGQNVTLSCEQNLNHDAMYWYRQDPGQGLRLIYYSQIVNDFQKGDIAEGYSVSREKKESFPLTVTSAQKNPTAFYLCASSIDLQAVGTEAFFGQGTRLTVV.